Listed below are T cell receptor beta chains from one sample, sequenced in a study of cytomegalovirus exposure and HLA in healthy donors. Only in-frame clones appear in the TCRdb table, and some are missing; sequencing was by immunoSEQ multiplex PCR. The sample shows approximately 210,000 clones, 60% to 85% of them seen only once. The sample consisted of PBMCs. These receptors were obtained from a girl aged 10 to 17 in good health and CMV-seropositive. Each CDR3 is given with its conserved first and last residue. Fields, in order: J gene, V gene, clone size, D gene, CDR3 DNA, CDR3 protein. D genes are given only for firm matches. Expanded clones get a size class; other rows say once, few or many, or leave the size out.

j_call: TRBJ2-7; v_call: TRBV2; clone_size: once; d_call: .; cdr3_nt: TGTGCCAGCAGTGTTCTGGACACCTTCGGTGACGAGCAGTACTTC; cdr3_aa: CASSVLDTFGDEQYF
j_call: TRBJ1-2; v_call: TRBV19; clone_size: .; d_call: TRBD1; cdr3_nt: TGTGCCAGTAGTCATCCGGGACAGGGGGTAGGTGGCTACACCTTC; cdr3_aa: CASSHPGQGVGGYTF
j_call: TRBJ1-5; v_call: TRBV9; clone_size: .; d_call: .; cdr3_nt: TGTGCCAGCAGCCCTGGACACAATAGCAATCAGCCCCAGCATTTT; cdr3_aa: CASSPGHNSNQPQHF
j_call: TRBJ1-4; v_call: TRBV5-4; clone_size: .; d_call: .; cdr3_nt: TGTGCCAGCAGCCATTCCGGAGACAGTGAAAAACTGTTTTTT; cdr3_aa: CASSHSGDSEKLFF
j_call: TRBJ1-2; v_call: TRBV19; clone_size: .; d_call: TRBD1; cdr3_nt: TGTGCCAGTAGTAGCCCACAGGGGTCGGCCCTCTATGGCTACACCTTC; cdr3_aa: CASSSPQGSALYGYTF
j_call: TRBJ1-1; v_call: TRBV2; clone_size: .; d_call: .; cdr3_nt: TGTGCCAGCAGTGTGGACATGTGGAACACTGAAGCTTTCTTT; cdr3_aa: CASSVDMWNTEAFF
j_call: TRBJ1-4; v_call: TRBV4-1; clone_size: .; d_call: .; cdr3_nt: TGCGCCAGCAGCCAAGATAGGACTGCAACTAATGAAAAACTGTTTTTT; cdr3_aa: CASSQDRTATNEKLFF
j_call: TRBJ2-3; v_call: TRBV4-2; clone_size: .; d_call: .; cdr3_nt: TGTGCCAGCAGCCTCCGAGGGGCGGGGACCCCAGATACGCAGTATTTT; cdr3_aa: CASSLRGAGTPDTQYF
j_call: TRBJ1-5; v_call: TRBV6-1; clone_size: .; d_call: TRBD1; cdr3_nt: TGTGCCAGCACTGCAGGGGGCCACGCACAGCCCCAGCATTTT; cdr3_aa: CASTAGGHAQPQHF
j_call: TRBJ2-7; v_call: TRBV2; clone_size: .; d_call: TRBD2; cdr3_nt: TGTGCCAGCATCCCCGGGACTAGCGGACTTCACATCGCCTACGAGCAGTACTTC; cdr3_aa: CASIPGTSGLHIAYEQYF
j_call: TRBJ1-1; v_call: TRBV10-3; clone_size: .; d_call: .; cdr3_nt: TGTGCCATCGGTTATGCCCCGAGCACTGAAGCTTTCTTT; cdr3_aa: CAIGYAPSTEAFF
j_call: TRBJ2-3; v_call: TRBV4-3; clone_size: .; d_call: .; cdr3_nt: TGCGCCAGCAGCCAAGAAAGTCTAGCCGGGTCAGATACGCAGTATTTT; cdr3_aa: CASSQESLAGSDTQYF
j_call: TRBJ1-2; v_call: TRBV6-5; clone_size: .; d_call: .; cdr3_nt: TGTGCCAGCAGTTACTCGAAGGCAGGGTATGACTATGGCTACACCTTC; cdr3_aa: CASSYSKAGYDYGYTF
j_call: TRBJ1-4; v_call: TRBV6-5; clone_size: .; d_call: .; cdr3_nt: TGTGCCAGCAGAGGGGGGGGCGAAAAACTGTTTTTT; cdr3_aa: CASRGGGEKLFF
j_call: TRBJ2-7; v_call: TRBV27; clone_size: .; d_call: .; cdr3_nt: TGTGCCAGCAGTTTCGGGGAGACAGGCGACGAGCAGTACTTC; cdr3_aa: CASSFGETGDEQYF
j_call: TRBJ1-6; v_call: TRBV5-5; clone_size: once; d_call: TRBD1; cdr3_nt: TGTGCCAGCAGCTTGGCCGCAGGGGGCTCCTATAATTCACCCCTCCACTTT; cdr3_aa: CASSLAAGGSYNSPLHF
j_call: TRBJ1-5; v_call: TRBV6-5; clone_size: .; d_call: .; cdr3_nt: TGTGCCAGCAGTAGGGGGTGGCCCCAGCATTTT; cdr3_aa: CASSRGWPQHF
j_call: TRBJ1-2; v_call: TRBV5-4; clone_size: .; d_call: .; cdr3_nt: TGTGCCAGCAGCTTAGGACAGAACTATGGCTACACCTTC; cdr3_aa: CASSLGQNYGYTF
j_call: TRBJ1-4; v_call: TRBV2; clone_size: .; d_call: .; cdr3_nt: TGTGCCAGCAGTGATCAGGGAACAACTAATGAAAAACTGTTTTTT; cdr3_aa: CASSDQGTTNEKLFF
j_call: TRBJ1-2; v_call: TRBV11-3; clone_size: .; d_call: .; cdr3_nt: TGTGCCAGCAGCTTAGATCTCTCTAACTATGGCTACACCTTC; cdr3_aa: CASSLDLSNYGYTF
j_call: TRBJ2-5; v_call: TRBV23-1; clone_size: .; d_call: TRBD1; cdr3_nt: TGCGCCGGAGAATACAACGGTGAGTGGCATCCGGGACAGGGAAGAGAGACCCAGTACTTC; cdr3_aa: CAGEYNGEWHPGQGRETQYF
j_call: TRBJ2-7; v_call: TRBV7-6; clone_size: .; d_call: TRBD2; cdr3_nt: TGTGCCAGCAGCTTTAATAGCGGGGGCGGCGAGCAGTACTTC; cdr3_aa: CASSFNSGGGEQYF
j_call: TRBJ2-7; v_call: TRBV6-1; clone_size: .; d_call: TRBD1; cdr3_nt: TGTGCCAGCAGTGCGCGGGGACAGGGTTACGAGCAGTACTTC; cdr3_aa: CASSARGQGYEQYF
j_call: TRBJ1-1; v_call: TRBV11-3; clone_size: .; d_call: TRBD1; cdr3_nt: TGTGCCAGCAGCTTAGATAGGACAGGTATGTCGAACACTGAAGCTTTCTTT; cdr3_aa: CASSLDRTGMSNTEAFF